This T cell receptor beta chain was sequenced for a study of cytomegalovirus exposure and HLA in healthy donors. Trimming pared 1 base from V and 1 base from J, leaving 10 bases between. CDR1 and CDR2 from the germline V gene are SQVTM and ANQGSEA. This CDR3 spans 14 amino acids. The study ran its PCR with 60 Vbeta and 13 Jbeta primers. The assay was immunoSEQ multiplex PCR, and TCRdb's table has in-frame clones only and misses some. The sample has more than 75,000 clones; 79% are singletons. The clonotype was recovered from a woman between 40 and 50 years old in good health and CMV-seronegative. The sample consisted of PBMCs. This chain links TRBV29-1 with TRBJ1-1; maybe TRBD1 (5 bases). The CDR3 here is CSVEVGAANTEAFF. In DNA, the CDR3 is TGCAGCGTTGAAGTTGGGGCAGCGAACACTGAAGCTTTCTTT.